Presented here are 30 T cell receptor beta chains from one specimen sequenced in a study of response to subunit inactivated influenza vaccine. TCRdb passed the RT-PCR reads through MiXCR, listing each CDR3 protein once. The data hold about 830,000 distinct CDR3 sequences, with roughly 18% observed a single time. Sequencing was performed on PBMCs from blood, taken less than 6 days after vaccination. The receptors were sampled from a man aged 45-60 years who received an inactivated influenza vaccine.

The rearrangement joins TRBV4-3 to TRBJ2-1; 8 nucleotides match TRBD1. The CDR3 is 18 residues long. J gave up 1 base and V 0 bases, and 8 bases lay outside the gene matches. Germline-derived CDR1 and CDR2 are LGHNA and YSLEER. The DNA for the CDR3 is TGCGCCAGCAGCCAAGATTGGATCGACAGGGGATCCTACAATGAGCAGTTCTTC. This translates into CASSQDWIDRGSYNEQFF.

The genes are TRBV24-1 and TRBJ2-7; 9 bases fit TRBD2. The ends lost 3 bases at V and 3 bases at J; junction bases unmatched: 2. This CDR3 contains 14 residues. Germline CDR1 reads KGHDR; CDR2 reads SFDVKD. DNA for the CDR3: TGTGCCACCAGTGATAGTAGCGGGAGCTACGAGCAGTACTTC. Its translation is CATSDSSGSYEQYF.

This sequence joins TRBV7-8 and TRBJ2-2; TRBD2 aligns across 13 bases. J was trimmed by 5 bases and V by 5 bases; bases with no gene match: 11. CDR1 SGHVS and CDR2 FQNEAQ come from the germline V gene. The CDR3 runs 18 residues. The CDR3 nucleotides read TGTGCCAGCAGCCCCTTTTTAGGGACTAGCGGGGCTACCGGGGAGCTGTTTTTT. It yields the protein CASSPFLGTSGATGELFF.

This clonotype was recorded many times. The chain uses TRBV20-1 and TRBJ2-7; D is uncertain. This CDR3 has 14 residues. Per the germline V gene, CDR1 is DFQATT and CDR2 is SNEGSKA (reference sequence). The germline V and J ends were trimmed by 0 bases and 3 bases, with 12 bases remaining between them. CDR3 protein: CSARDLLGIYEQYF. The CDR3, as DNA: TGCAGTGCTAGAGATCTTCTGGGCATCTACGAGCAGTACTTC.

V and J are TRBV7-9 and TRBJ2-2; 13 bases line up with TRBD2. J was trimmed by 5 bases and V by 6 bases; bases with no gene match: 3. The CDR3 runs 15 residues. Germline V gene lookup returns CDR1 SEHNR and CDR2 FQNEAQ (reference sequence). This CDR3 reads CASSGTSGDTGELFF. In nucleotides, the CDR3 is TGTGCCAGCAGTGGGACTAGCGGGGATACCGGGGAGCTGTTTTTT.

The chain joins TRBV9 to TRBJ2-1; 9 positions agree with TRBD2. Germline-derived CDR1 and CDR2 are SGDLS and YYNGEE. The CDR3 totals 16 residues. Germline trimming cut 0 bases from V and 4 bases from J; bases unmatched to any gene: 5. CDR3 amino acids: CASSVGVTSGYNEQFF. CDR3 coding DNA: TGTGCCAGCAGCGTAGGCGTGACTAGCGGTTACAATGAGCAGTTCTTC.

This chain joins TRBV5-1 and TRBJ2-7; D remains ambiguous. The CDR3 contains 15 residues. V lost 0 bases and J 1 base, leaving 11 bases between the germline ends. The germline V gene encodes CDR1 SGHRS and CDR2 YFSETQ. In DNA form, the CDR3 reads TGCGCCAGCAGCTTGGGTCCCAGTGGGTCCTACGAGCAGTACTTC. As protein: CASSLGPSGSYEQYF.

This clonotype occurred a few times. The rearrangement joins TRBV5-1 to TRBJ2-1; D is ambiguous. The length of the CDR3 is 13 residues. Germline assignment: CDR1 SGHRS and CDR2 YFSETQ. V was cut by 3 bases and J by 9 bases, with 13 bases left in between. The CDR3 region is CASSSAGGPEQFF. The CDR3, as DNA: TGCGCCAGCAGCTCGGCAGGCGGCCCTGAGCAGTTCTTC.

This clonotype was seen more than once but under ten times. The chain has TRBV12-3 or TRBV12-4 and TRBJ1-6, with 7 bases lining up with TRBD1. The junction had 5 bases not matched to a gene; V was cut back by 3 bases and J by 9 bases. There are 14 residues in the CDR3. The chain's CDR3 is CASSLRQGGSPLHF. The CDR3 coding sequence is TGTGCCAGCAGTTTGAGGCAGGGGGGTTCACCCCTCCACTTT.

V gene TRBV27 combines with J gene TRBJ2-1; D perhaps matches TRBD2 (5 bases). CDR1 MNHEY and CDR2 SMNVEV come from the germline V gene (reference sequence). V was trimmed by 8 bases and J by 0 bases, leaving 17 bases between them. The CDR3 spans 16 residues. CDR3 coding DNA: TGTGCCAGCGGCTTTTTGGGAGTAGACTCCTACAATGAGCAGTTCTTC. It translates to CASGFLGVDSYNEQFF.

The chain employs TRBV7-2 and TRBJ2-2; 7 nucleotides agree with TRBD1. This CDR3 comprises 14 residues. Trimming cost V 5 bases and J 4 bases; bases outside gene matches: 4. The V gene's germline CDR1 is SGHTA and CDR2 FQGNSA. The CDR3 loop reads CASSPTGVTGELFF. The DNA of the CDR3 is TGTGCCAGCAGCCCCACAGGGGTCACCGGGGAGCTGTTTTTT.

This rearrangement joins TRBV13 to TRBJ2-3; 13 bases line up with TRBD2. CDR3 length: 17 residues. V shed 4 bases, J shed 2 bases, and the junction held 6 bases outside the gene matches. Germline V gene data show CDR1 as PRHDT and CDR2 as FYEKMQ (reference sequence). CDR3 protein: CASSSWTSGRNTDTQYF. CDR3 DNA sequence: TGTGCCAGCAGCTCCTGGACTAGCGGGAGAAACACAGATACGCAGTATTTT.

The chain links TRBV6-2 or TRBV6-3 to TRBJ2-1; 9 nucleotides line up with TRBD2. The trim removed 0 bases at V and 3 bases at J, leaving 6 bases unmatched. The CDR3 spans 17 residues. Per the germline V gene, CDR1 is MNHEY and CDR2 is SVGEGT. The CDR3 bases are TGTGCCAGCAGTTACTCGTCCCTAGCGGGGAACTACAATGAGCAGTTCTTC. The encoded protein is CASSYSSLAGNYNEQFF.

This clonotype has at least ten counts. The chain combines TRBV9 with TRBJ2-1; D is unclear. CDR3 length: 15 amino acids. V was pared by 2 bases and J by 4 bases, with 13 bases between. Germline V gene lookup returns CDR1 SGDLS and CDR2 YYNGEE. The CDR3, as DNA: TGTGCCAGCAGCGTGGCCGGGCTTAATTACAATGAGCAGTTCTTC. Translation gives CASSVAGLNYNEQFF.

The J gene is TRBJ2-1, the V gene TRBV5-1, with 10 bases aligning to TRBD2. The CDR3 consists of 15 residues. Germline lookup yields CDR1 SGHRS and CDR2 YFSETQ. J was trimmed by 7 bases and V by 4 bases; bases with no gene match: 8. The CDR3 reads CASSPEAGGRNEQFF. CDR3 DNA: TGCGCCAGCAGCCCGGAAGCGGGAGGGCGGAATGAGCAGTTCTTC.

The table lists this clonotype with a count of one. CDR3 DNA sequence: TGCAGTGCTAGTTTAGGGGACTCCGGCGCCCAGTACTTC. It is translated as CSASLGDSGAQYF. The gene calls are TRBV20-1 and TRBJ2-5; a possible D gene is TRBD2 (6 bases). The CDR3 spans 13 residues. Trimming cost V 3 bases and J 9 bases, with 17 bases left between them. CDR1 DFQATT and CDR2 SNEGSKA come from the germline V gene (reference sequence).

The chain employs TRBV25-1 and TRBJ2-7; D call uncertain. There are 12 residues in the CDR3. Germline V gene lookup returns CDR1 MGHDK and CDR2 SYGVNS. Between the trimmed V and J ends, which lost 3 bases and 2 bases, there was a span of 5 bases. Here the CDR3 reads CASSESTYEQYF. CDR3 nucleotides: TGTGCCAGCAGTGAGTCAACCTACGAGCAGTACTTC.

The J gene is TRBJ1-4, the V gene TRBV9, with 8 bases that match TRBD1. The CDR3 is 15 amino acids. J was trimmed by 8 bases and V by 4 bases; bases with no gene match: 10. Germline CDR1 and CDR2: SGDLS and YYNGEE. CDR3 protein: CASSPSGWTGEKLFF. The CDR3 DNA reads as TGTGCCAGCAGCCCCTCAGGGTGGACAGGGGAAAAACTGTTTTTT.

CDR3 nucleotide sequence: TGTGCCAGCAGCCCCGGACAGAATGCCTACGAGCAGTACTTC. As protein: CASSPGQNAYEQYF. V usage is TRBV3-1 and J usage is TRBJ2-7; the D gene is possibly TRBD1 (6 bases). The germline gives CDR1 LGHDT, CDR2 YNNKEL (reference sequence). The V and J ends lost 4 bases and 2 bases respectively, with 12 bases between them. This CDR3 contains 14 residues.

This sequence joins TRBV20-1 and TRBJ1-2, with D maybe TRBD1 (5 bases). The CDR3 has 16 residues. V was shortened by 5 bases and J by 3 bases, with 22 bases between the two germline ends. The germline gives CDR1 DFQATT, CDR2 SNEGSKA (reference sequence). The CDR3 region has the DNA TGCAGTGCTCATATACCAAGAGGGGCGAGGGACTATGGCTACACCTTC. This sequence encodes CSAHIPRGARDYGYTF.

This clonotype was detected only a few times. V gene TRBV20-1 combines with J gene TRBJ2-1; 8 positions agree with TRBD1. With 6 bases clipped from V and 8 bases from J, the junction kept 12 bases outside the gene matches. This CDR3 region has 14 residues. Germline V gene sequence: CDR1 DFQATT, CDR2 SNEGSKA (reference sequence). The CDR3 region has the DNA TGCAGTGCGGGGGACAGGCGAATTAACGATGAGCAGTTCTTC. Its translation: CSAGDRRINDEQFF.

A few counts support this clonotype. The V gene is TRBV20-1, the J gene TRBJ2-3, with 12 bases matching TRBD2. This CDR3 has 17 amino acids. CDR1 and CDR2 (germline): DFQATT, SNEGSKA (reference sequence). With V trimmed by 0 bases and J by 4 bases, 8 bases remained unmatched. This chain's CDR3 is CSARELRLAGGPDTQYF. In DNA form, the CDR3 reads TGCAGTGCTAGAGAACTCCGGCTAGCGGGAGGGCCAGATACGCAGTATTTT.

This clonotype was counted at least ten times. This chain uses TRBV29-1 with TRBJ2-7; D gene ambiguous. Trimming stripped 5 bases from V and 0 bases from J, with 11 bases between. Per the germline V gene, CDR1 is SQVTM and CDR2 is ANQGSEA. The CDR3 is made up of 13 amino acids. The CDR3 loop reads CSVKSVDSYEQYF. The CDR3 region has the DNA TGCAGCGTTAAGTCGGTCGACTCCTACGAGCAGTACTTC.

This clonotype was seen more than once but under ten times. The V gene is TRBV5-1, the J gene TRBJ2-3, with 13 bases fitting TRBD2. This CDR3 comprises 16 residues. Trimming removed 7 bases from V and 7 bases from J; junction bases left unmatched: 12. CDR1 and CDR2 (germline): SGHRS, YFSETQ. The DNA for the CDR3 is TGCGCCAGCGGCCCCGGGACTAGCGGGACGTCAAATACGCAGTATTTT. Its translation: CASGPGTSGTSNTQYF.

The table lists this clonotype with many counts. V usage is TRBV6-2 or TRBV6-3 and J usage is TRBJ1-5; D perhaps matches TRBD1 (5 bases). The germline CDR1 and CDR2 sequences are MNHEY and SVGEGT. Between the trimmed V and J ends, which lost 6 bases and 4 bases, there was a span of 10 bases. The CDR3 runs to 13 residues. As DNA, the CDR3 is TGTGCCAGCAGCTTTGGGACGAATCAGCCCCAGCATTTT. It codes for CASSFGTNQPQHF.

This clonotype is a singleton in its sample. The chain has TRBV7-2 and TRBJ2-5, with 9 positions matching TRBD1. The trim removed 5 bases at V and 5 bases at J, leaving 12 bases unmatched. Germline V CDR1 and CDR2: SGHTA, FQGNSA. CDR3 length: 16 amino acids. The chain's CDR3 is CASSITGTGRLETQYF. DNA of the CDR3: TGTGCCAGCAGCATAACCGGGACAGGGCGGTTGGAGACCCAGTACTTC. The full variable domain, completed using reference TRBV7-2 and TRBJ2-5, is GAGVSQSPSNKVTEKGKDVELRCDPISGHTALYWYRQSLGQGLEFLIYFQGNSAPDKSGLPSDRFSAERTGGSVSTLTIQRTQQEDSAVYLCASSITGTGRLETQYFGPGTRLLVL.

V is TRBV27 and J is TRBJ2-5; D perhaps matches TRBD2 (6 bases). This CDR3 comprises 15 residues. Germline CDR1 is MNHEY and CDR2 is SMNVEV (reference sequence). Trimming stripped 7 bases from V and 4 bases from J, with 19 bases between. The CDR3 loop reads CASTPRDGRLETQYF. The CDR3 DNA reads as TGTGCCAGCACCCCACGTGACGGGAGACTAGAGACCCAGTACTTC.

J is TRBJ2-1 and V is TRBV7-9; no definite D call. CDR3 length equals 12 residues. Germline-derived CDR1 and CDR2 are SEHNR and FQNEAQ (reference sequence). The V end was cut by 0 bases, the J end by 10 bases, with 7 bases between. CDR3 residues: CASSLAKGEQFF. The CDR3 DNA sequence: TGTGCCAGCAGCTTAGCTAAAGGGGAGCAGTTCTTC.

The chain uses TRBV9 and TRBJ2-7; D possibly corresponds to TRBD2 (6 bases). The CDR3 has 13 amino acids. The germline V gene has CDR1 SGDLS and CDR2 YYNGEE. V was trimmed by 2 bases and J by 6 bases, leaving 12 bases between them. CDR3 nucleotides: TGTGCCAGCAGCGTCAACGGGAGAGCCGAGCAGTACTTC. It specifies CASSVNGRAEQYF.

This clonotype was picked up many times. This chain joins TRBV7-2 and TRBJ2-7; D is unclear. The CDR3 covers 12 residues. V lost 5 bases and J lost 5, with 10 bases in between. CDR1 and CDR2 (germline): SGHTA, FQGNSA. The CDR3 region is CASSLFFHEQYF. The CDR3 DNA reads TGTGCCAGCAGCCTCTTCTTTCACGAGCAGTACTTC.